This TCR beta chain comes out of a study of T cell changes during pregnancy in multiple sclerosis. The CDR3 sequence is 15 residues long. Per germline, CDR1 SGHNT and CDR2 YYREEE (reference sequence). The ends lost 4 bases at V and 7 bases at J; junction bases unmatched: 10. Repertoires were generated with immunoSEQ multiplex PCR, while TCRdb's copy carries only in-frame clones and drops some. The data show about 68,000 clones, about 91% seen once. The sample consisted of peripheral blood, taken in the second trimester of pregnancy. V is TRBV5-4 and J is TRBJ2-1; 8 bases align to TRBD2. This sequence was found in a female donor in good health, enrolled as a control in a pregnancy study. CDR3 in amino acids: CASSPTRSGRNEQFF. CDR3 coding DNA: TGTGCCAGCAGCCCCACTCGGAGCGGGAGAAATGAGCAGTTCTTC.